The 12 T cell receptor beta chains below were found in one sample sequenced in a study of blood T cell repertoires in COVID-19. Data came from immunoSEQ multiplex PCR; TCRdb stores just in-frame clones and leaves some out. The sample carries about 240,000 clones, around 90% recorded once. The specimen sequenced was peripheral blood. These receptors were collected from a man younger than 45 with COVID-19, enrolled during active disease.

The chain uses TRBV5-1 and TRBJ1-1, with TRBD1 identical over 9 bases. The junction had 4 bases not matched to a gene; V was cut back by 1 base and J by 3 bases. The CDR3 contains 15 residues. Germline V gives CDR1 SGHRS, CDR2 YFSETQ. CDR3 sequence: CASSLWGQGDTEAFF. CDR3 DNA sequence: TGCGCCAGCAGCTTGTGGGGACAGGGAGACACTGAAGCTTTCTTT.

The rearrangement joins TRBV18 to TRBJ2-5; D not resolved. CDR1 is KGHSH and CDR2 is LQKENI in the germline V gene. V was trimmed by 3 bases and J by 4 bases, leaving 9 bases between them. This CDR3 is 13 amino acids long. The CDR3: CASSPLPRETQYF. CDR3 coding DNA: TGTGCCAGCTCACCCCTACCAAGAGAGACCCAGTACTTC.

The chain's CDR3 is CASSQPTGPLSNQPQHF. The CDR3 region has the DNA TGCGCCAGCAGCCAACCAACAGGGCCCCTAAGCAATCAGCCCCAGCATTTT. V gene TRBV4-1 combines with J gene TRBJ1-5; tentative D call: TRBD1 (6 bases). The CDR3 totals 17 residues. The V gene's germline CDR1 is MGHRA and CDR2 YSYEKL. V lost 2 bases and J 1 base, leaving 15 bases between the germline ends.

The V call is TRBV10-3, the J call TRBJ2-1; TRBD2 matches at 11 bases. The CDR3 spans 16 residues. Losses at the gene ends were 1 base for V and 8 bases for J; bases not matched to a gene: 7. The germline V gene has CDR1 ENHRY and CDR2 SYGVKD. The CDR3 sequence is CAISEYIAGGPDEQFF. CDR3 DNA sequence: TGTGCCATCAGTGAGTACATAGCGGGGGGGCCGGATGAGCAGTTCTTC.

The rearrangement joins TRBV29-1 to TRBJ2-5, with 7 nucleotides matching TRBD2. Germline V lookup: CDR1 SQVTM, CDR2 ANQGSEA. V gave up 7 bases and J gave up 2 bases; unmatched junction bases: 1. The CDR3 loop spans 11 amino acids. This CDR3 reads CSAGRQETQYF. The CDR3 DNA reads TGCAGCGCCGGGAGGCAAGAGACCCAGTACTTC. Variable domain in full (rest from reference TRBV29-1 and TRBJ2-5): SAVISQKPSRDICQRGTSLTIQCQVDSQVTMMFWYRQQPGQSLTLIATANQGSEATYESGFVIDKFPISRPNLTFSTLTVSNMSPEDSSIYLCSAGRQETQYFGPGTRLLVL.

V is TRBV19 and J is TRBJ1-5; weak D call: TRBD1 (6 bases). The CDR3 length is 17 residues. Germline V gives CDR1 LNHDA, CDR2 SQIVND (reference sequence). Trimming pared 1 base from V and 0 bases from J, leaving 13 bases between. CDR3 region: CASSIGQDSYSNQPQHF. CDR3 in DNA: TGTGCCAGTAGTATAGGACAGGACTCGTATAGCAATCAGCCCCAGCATTTT.

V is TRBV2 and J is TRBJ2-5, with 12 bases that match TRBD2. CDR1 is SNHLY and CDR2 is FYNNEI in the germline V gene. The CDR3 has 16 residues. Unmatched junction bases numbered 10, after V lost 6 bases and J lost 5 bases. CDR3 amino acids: CASRTSGGIEGETQYF. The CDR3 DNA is TGTGCCAGCAGAACTAGCGGGGGGATCGAAGGGGAGACCCAGTACTTC.

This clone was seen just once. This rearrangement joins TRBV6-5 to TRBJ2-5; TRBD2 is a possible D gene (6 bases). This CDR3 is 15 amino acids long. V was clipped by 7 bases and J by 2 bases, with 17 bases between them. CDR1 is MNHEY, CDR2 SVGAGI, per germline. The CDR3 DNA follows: TGTGCCAGCACCCGAAACGGGGGAATACAAGAGACCCAGTACTTC. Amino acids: CASTRNGGIQETQYF.

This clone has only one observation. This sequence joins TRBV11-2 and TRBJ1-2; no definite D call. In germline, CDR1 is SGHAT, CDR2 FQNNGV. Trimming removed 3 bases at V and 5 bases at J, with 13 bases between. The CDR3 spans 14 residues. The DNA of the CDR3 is TGTGCCAGCAGCTTCCCCTGGGGAGGGTATGGCTACACCTTC. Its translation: CASSFPWGGYGYTF.

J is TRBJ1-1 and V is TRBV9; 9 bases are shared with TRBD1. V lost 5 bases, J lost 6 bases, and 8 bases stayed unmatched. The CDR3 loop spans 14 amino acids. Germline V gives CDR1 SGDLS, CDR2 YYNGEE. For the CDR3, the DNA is TGTGCCAGCAGAGCAACAGGGGGCGGCTCTGAAGCTTTCTTT. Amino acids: CASRATGGGSEAFF. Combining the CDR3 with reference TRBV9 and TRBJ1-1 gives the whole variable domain DSGVTQTPKHLITATGQRVTLRCSPRSGDLSVYWYQQSLDQGLQFLIQYYNGEERAKGNILERFSAQQFPDLHSELNLSSLELGDSALYFCASRATGGGSEAFFGQGTRLTVV.

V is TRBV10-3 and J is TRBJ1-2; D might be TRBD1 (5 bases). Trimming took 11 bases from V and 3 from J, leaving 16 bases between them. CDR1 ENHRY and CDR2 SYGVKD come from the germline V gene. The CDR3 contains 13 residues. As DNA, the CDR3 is TGTGCCGTTACAGGAAAAAGGGACTATGGCTACACCTTC. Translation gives CAVTGKRDYGYTF.

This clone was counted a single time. The CDR3 sequence is CASSLVGVPGNTIYF. The CDR3 region has the DNA TGCGCCAGCAGCTTGGTAGGGGTCCCTGGAAACACCATATATTTT. The V gene is TRBV5-1, the J gene TRBJ1-3, with D perhaps matching TRBD1 (5 bases). Trimming removed 0 bases from V and 2 bases from J, with 9 bases in between. Germline V gene data show CDR1 as SGHRS and CDR2 as YFSETQ. The CDR3 runs 15 residues.